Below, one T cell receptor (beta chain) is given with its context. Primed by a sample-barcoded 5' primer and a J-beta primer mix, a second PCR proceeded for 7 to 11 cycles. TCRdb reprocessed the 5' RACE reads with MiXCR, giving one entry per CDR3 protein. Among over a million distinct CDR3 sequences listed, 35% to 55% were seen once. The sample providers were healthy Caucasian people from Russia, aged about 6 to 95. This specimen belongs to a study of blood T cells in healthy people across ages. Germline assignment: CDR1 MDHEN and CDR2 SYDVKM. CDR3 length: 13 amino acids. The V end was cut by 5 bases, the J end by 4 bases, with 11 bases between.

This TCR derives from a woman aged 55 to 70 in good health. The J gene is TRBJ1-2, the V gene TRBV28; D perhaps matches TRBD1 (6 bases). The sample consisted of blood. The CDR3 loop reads CASSGGGAYGYTF. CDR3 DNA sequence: TGTGCCAGCAGTGGGGGCGGGGCCTATGGCTACACCTTC.